A single sample is the source of the 10 T cell receptor beta chains below, sequenced in a study of human T cells and chemical hapten exposure. From the RACE reads, TCRdb called clonotypes with MiXCR, one entry per CDR3 protein. Of over 65,000 distinct CDR3 sequences detected, about 9.9% appear once; the ten largest clones hold roughly 1.6%. Time point here: patch test 2, 6 weeks after DPC sensitization. The treatment was: therapeutic diphenylcyclopropenone sensitization with weekly scalp DPC. Material: whole blood, obtained in connection with sensitization to the hapten diphenylcyclopropenone (DPC). Source of these receptors: a man aged 18 to 29 with alopecia areata. Some clones in this sample may be carry-over from other donors' samples.

This clonotype was seen repeatedly, ten times or more. This chain joins TRBV7-2 and TRBJ2-5; weak D call: TRBD1 (6 bases). There are 15 residues in the CDR3. The V end lost 5 bases, the J end lost 5 bases, and 18 bases lay between the germline ends. CDR1 and CDR2 from the germline V gene are SGHTA and FQGNSA. This CDR3 reads CASSANRDGGETQYF. The CDR3 nucleotides read TGTGCCAGCAGCGCGAACAGGGATGGCGGGGAGACCCAGTACTTC.

This chain's CDR3 is CASRYRGVRELFF. The CDR3 nucleotides are TGTGCCAGCAGATACAGGGGTGTCCGGGAGCTGTTTTTT. This chain joins TRBV7-9 and TRBJ2-2, with 7 bases aligning to TRBD1. Germline V gives CDR1 SEHNR, CDR2 FQNEAQ (reference sequence). After removal of 6 bases from V and 9 bases from J, the junction contained 7 bases not matched to a gene. There are 13 residues in the CDR3. Full variable domain (missing parts from reference TRBV7-9 and TRBJ2-2): DTGVSQNPRHKITKRGQNVTFRCDPISEHNRLYWYRQTLGQGPEFLTYFQNEAQLEKSRLLSDRFSAERPKGSFSTLEIQRTEQGDSAMYLCASRYRGVRELFFGEGSRLTVL.

This clonotype was picked up many times. The chain combines TRBV4-1 with TRBJ2-1; D uncertain. Trimming pared 1 base from V and 1 base from J, leaving 11 bases between. CDR3 length equals 16 residues. Germline loops: CDR1 MGHRA, CDR2 YSYEKL. CDR3 nucleotides: TGCGCCAGCAGCCAAGTGAATCTAGTATCCTACAATGAGCAGTTCTTC. It encodes CASSQVNLVSYNEQFF.

The rearrangement uses TRBV7-9 and TRBJ2-1; TRBD1 or TRBD2 may be the D gene (6 bases each). Germline V lookup: CDR1 SEHNR, CDR2 FQNEAQ (reference sequence). The CDR3 loop spans 14 amino acids. Trimming removed 3 bases at V and 12 bases at J, with 18 bases between. CDR3 in DNA: TGTGCCAGCAGCTTTGTCCGGGGGCCCCTCGGGCAGTTCTTC. Translated: CASSFVRGPLGQFF.

This clonotype was detected ten times or more. V is TRBV7-3 and J is TRBJ2-3; 10 bases are a match to TRBD2. The germline V gene has CDR1 SGHTA and CDR2 FQGTGA. The CDR3 has 15 amino acids. Losses at the gene ends were 4 bases for V and 6 bases for J; bases not matched to a gene: 7. CDR3 DNA sequence: TGTGCCAGCAGCTCCCGAGCGGGGGGGCCGGATACGCAGTATTTT. The encoded protein is CASSSRAGGPDTQYF. Full variable domain (missing parts from reference TRBV7-3 and TRBJ2-3): GAGVSQTPSNKVTEKGKYVELRCDPISGHTALYWYRQSLGQGPEFLIYFQGTGAADDSGLPNDRFFAVRPEGSVSTLKIQRTERGDSAVYLCASSSRAGGPDTQYFGPGTRLTVL.

This clonotype was observed a few times. The chain joins TRBV4-3 to TRBJ2-3, with unresolved D. Germline V lookup: CDR1 LGHNA, CDR2 YSLEER. Trimming removed 0 bases from V and 8 bases from J, with 15 bases in between. The CDR3 extends over 15 amino acids. The CDR3 DNA reads as TGCGCCAGCAGCCAAGAGGGCATCCCCAAGGGTACGCAGTATTTT. Encoded protein: CASSQEGIPKGTQYF.

In this sample, this clonotype turned up many times. The rearrangement uses TRBV20-1 and TRBJ2-7; D not certain. Per germline, CDR1 DFQATT and CDR2 SNEGSKA (reference sequence). Trimming removed 3 bases at V and 3 bases at J, with 9 bases between. This CDR3 spans 12 amino acids. The CDR3 nucleotides are TGCAGTGCTAGGGACGGAAACTACGAGCAGTACGTC. Its protein is CSARDGNYEQYV.

J is TRBJ2-4 and V is TRBV19; D possibly uses TRBD1 or TRBD2 (5 bases each). The CDR3 contains 13 residues. V was shortened by 5 bases and J by 6 bases, with 11 bases between the two germline ends. Germline V gene data show CDR1 as LNHDA and CDR2 as SQIVND (reference sequence). CDR3: CASSSGTGNIQYF. The CDR3, as DNA: TGTGCCAGTAGTTCTGGGACCGGAAACATTCAGTACTTC.

The V gene is TRBV11-3, the J gene TRBJ2-2; TRBD2 is a possible D gene (5 bases). The V gene's germline CDR1 is SGHNT and CDR2 YENEEA. V was trimmed by 5 bases and J by 3 bases, leaving 19 bases between them. The CDR3 has 17 residues. The DNA for the CDR3 is TGTGCCAGCAGCCACCTTCCCTCGGACGGGGACACCGGGGAGCTGTTTTTT. This encodes CASSHLPSDGDTGELFF.

In its sample, this clonotype was seen many times. This CDR3 reads CATSRDMTEETQYF. The CDR3 bases are TGTGCCACCAGCAGAGATATGACAGAAGAGACCCAGTACTTC. The V and J genes are TRBV15 and TRBJ2-5, with D perhaps TRBD1 (5 bases). V was clipped by 0 bases and J by 3 bases, with 8 bases between them. The CDR3 covers 14 residues. Germline V gives CDR1 LNHNV, CDR2 YYDKDF (reference sequence).